These T cell receptor beta chains were read from a single sample in a study of T cells in Graves' hyperthyroidism and ophthalmopathy. TCRdb independently ran MiXCR on the multiplex PCR reads; one entry per CDR3 protein. The sample carries under 300,000 distinct CDR3 sequences, over 12% recorded once. Source material: blood. These receptors came from a woman in her fifties or sixties with Graves' hyperthyroidism that later progressed to Graves' ophthalmopathy. Both conserved end residues are part of each CDR3. The D gene is left open where the match is weak. Some rows have no size entry. The others give once, few or many, or a class for an expanded clone.

d_call j_call clone_size v_call cdr3_aa cdr3_nt
TRBD2 TRBJ2-5 many TRBV20-1 CGPGTRRAQYF TGCGGTCCCGGGACTAGGCGGGCCCAGTACTTC
TRBD1 TRBJ2-6 . TRBV11-3 CASADRGLAGANVLTF TGTGCCAGCGCGGACAGGGGGCTGGCTGGGGCCAACGTCCTGACTTTC
TRBD1 TRBJ1-6 . TRBV10-2 CASTRDRDNSPLHF TGCGCCAGCACCCGGGACAGGGATAATTCACCCCTCCACTTT
TRBD1 TRBJ2-2 few TRBV15 CATSRAPGQGIRTGELFF TGTGCCACCAGCAGGGCTCCGGGACAGGGTATTAGGACCGGGGAGCTGTTTTTT
. TRBJ2-1 few TRBV5-4 CASSFNYRQFF TGTGCCAGCAGCTTTAATTACCGGCAGTTCTTC
. TRBJ2-3 few TRBV5-4 CASSGDPGVDTQYF TGTGCCAGCAGCGGGGACCCCGGGGTAGATACGCAGTATTTT
TRBD1 TRBJ2-7 many TRBV29-1 CSVPKDRGSYEQYF TGCAGCGTTCCTAAGGACAGGGGCTCCTACGAGCAGTACTTC
TRBD1 TRBJ1-2 many TRBV28 CASSLSTGTATNYGYTF TGTGCCAGCAGTTTGAGCACCGGGACAGCTACTAACTATGGCTACACCTTC
TRBD2 TRBJ2-3 . TRBV13 CASSPDRGGRTDTQYF TGTGCCAGCAGCCCCGACCGGGGGGGCCGCACAGATACGCAGTATTTT
TRBD1 TRBJ1-3 many TRBV27 CASSLTGGAGNTIYF TGTGCCAGCAGTTTAACAGGGGGCGCTGGAAACACCATATATTTT
. TRBJ1-1 . TRBV4-3 CASHGGGEAFF TGCGCCAGTCATGGGGGGGGTGAAGCTTTCTTT
. TRBJ2-7 few TRBV24-1 CATSDSSHQNEQYF TGTGCCACCAGTGATTCTAGCCACCAGAACGAGCAGTACTTC
. TRBJ1-6 . TRBV4-1 CASSQDRTVYNSPLHF TGCGCCAGCAGCCAAGACCGGACAGTCTATAATTCACCCCTCCACTTT
. TRBJ2-7 many TRBV2 CASSAYLGYEQYF TGTGCCAGCAGCGCGTATCTCGGCTACGAGCAGTACTTC
. TRBJ2-5 many TRBV2 CASSERASQETQYF TGTGCCAGCAGCGAGCGGGCTTCTCAAGAGACCCAGTACTTC
TRBD1 TRBJ2-6 many TRBV27 CASSLQGAGANVLTF TGTGCCAGCAGTTTACAGGGGGCTGGGGCCAACGTCCTGACTTTC
. TRBJ1-5 many TRBV28 CASSLGPRDQPQHF TGTGCCAGCAGTTTGGGCCCTCGAGACCAGCCCCAGCATTTT
. TRBJ2-3 few TRBV7-3 CASSPGGLTDTQYF TGTGCCAGCAGCCCCGGGGGCCTCACAGATACGCAGTATTTT
. TRBJ2-3 many TRBV6-1 CASSRPRKNADTQYF TGTGCCAGCAGTCGCCCGAGAAAAAATGCGGATACGCAGTATTTT
. TRBJ2-1 many TRBV11-3 CASSLTTNEQFF TGTGCCAGCAGCTTGACCACCAATGAGCAGTTCTTC
TRBD2 TRBJ2-7 . TRBV2 CAGGLAGGFEQYF TGTGCCGGTGGACTAGCGGGAGGGTTCGAGCAGTACTTC
TRBD1 TRBJ2-6 many TRBV28 CASSIPGQGVNVLTF TGTGCCAGCAGTATTCCGGGACAGGGGGTCAACGTCCTGACTTTC
TRBD2 TRBJ2-5 many TRBV27 CASSSRLAVIQETQYF TGTGCCAGCAGTTCGCGACTAGCCGTTATCCAAGAGACCCAGTACTTC
. TRBJ1-1 . TRBV11-2 CASSFSEQNTEASF TGTGCCAGCAGCTTTTCTGAGCAGAACACTGAAGCTTCCTTT
. TRBJ2-2 many TRBV7-7 CASSSGGGELFF TGTGCTAGCAGCTCCGGAGGCGGGGAGCTGTTTTTT
TRBD2 TRBJ2-3 once TRBV7-6 CASSLVASGSGTDTQYF TGTGCCAGCAGCTTAGTTGCTAGCGGGAGTGGCACAGATACGCAGTATTTT
. TRBJ2-7 many TRBV20-1 CSARDVSYEQYF TGCAGTGCTAGAGACGTATCCTACGAGCAGTACTTC
TRBD2 TRBJ2-3 few TRBV18 CASSPLTSGIDTDTQYF TGTGCCAGCTCACCATTGACTAGCGGAATCGACACAGATACGCAGTATTTT
. TRBJ2-3 . TRBV27 CATGTWLDTQYF TGTGCCACCGGAACGTGGTTGGATACGCAGTATTTT
. TRBJ1-3 many TRBV6-1 CASSPIGGNTIYF TGTGCCAGCAGTCCCATCGGTGGAAACACCATATATTTT